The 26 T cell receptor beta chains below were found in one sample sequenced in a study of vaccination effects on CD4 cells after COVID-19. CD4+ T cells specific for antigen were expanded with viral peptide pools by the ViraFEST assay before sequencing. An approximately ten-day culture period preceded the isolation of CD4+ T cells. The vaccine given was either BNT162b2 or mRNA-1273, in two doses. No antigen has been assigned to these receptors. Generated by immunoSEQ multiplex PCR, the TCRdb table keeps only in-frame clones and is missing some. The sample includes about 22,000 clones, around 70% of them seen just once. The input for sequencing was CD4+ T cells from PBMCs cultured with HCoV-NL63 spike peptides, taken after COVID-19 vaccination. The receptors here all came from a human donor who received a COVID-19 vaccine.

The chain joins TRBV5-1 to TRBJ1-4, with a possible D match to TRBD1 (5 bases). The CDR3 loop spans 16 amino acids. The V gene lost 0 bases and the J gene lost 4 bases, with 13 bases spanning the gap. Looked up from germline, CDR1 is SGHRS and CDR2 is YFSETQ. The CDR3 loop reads CASSLAYRPNNEKLFF. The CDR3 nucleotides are TGCGCCAGCAGCTTGGCCTACAGGCCCAATAATGAAAAACTGTTTTTT.

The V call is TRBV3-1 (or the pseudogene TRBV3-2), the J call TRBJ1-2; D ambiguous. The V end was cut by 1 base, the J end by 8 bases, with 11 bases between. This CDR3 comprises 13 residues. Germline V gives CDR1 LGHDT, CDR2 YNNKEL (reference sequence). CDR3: CASSQGFLTGYTF. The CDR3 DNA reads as TGTGCCAGCAGCCAAGGGTTTTTAACCGGCTACACCTTC.

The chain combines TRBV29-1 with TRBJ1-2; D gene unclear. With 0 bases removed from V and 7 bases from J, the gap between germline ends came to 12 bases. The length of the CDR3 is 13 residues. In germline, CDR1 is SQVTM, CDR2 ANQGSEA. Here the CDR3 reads CSVEDQARVGYTF. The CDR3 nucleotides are TGCAGCGTTGAAGATCAAGCACGCGTTGGCTACACCTTC.

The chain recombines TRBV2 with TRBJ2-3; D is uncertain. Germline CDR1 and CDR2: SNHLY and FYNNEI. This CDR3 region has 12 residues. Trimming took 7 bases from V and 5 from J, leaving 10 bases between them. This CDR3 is CASTELEDTQYF. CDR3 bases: TGTGCCAGCACCGAACTTGAAGATACGCAGTATTTT.

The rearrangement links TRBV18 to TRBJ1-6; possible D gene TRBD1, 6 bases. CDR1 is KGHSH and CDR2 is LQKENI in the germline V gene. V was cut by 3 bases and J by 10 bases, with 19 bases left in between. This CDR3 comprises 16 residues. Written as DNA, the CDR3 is TGTGCCAGCTCACCTCAAGCGAGGGGGTGGGGATCACCCCTCCACTTT. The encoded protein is CASSPQARGWGSPLHF.

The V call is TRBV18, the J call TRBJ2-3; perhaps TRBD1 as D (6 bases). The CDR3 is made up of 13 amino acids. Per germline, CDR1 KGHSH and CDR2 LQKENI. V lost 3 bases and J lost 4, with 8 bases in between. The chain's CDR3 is CASSPTGPDTQYF. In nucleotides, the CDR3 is TGTGCCAGCTCACCCACAGGGCCAGATACGCAGTATTTT.

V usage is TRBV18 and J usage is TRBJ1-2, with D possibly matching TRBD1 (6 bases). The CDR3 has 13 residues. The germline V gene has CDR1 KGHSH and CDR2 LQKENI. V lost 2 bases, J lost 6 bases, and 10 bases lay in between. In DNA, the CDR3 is TGTGCCAGCTCACCAAACAGGGACGATGGCTACACCTTC. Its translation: CASSPNRDDGYTF.

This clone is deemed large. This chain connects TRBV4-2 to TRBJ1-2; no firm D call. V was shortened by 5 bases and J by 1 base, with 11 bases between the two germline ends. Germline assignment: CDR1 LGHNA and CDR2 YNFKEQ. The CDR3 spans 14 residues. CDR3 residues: CASSVNQVNYGYTF. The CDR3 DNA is TGTGCCAGCAGCGTTAACCAGGTTAACTATGGCTACACCTTC.

This CDR3 is CASSLGGLRTEAFF. Written as DNA, the CDR3 is TGTGCCAGCAGCCTAGGAGGCCTGCGCACTGAAGCTTTCTTT. The chain links TRBV7-9 to TRBJ1-1; no clear D. In germline, CDR1 is SEHNR, CDR2 FQNEAQ (reference sequence). The CDR3 totals 14 residues. Trimming shortened V by 5 bases and J by 4 bases, and 14 bases separated the two germline ends.

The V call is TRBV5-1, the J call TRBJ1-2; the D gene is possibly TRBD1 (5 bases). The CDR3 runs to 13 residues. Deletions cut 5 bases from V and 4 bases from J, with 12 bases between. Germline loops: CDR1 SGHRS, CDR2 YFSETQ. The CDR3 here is CASSPRDTYGYTF. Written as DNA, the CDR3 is TGCGCCAGCAGTCCCAGGGATACCTATGGCTACACCTTC.

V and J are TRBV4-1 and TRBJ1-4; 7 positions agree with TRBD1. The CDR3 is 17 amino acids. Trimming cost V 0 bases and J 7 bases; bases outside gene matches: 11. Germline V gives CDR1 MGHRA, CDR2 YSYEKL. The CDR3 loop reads CASSQDKRGAGGEKLFF. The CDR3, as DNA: TGCGCCAGCAGCCAAGATAAGCGGGGGGCAGGGGGTGAAAAACTGTTTTTT.

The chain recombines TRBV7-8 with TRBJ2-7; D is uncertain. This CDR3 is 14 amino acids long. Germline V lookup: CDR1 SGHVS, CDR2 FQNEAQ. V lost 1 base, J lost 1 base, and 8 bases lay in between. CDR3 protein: CASSLDEFSYEQYF. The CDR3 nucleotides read TGTGCCAGCAGCTTAGATGAGTTTTCCTACGAGCAGTACTTC.

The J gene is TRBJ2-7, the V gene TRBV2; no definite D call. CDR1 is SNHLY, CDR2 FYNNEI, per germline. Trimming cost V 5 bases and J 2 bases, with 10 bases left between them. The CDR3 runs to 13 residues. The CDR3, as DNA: TGTGCCAGCAGTCCCCCATTTACCTACGAGCAGTACTTC. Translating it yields CASSPPFTYEQYF.

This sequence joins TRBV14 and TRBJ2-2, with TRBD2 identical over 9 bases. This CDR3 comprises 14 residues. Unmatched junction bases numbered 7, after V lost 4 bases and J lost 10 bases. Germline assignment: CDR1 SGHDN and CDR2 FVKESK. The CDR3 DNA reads TGTGCCAGCAGCCCGCGGGGGGGCCGTGAGGAGCTGTTTTTT. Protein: CASSPRGGREELFF.

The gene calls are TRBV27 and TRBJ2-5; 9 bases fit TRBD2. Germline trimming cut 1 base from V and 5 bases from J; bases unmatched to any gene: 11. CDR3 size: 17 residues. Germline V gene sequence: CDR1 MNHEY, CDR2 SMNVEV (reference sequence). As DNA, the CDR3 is TGTGCCAGCAGTTTATTCTTTAGCGGGAGCCTCGAGGAGACCCAGTACTTC. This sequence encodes CASSLFFSGSLEETQYF.

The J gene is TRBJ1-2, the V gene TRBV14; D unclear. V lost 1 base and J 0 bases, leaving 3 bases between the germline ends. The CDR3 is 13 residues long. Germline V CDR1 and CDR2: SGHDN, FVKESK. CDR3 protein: CASSQGPNYGYTF. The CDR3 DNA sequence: TGTGCCAGCAGCCAAGGGCCTAACTATGGCTACACCTTC.

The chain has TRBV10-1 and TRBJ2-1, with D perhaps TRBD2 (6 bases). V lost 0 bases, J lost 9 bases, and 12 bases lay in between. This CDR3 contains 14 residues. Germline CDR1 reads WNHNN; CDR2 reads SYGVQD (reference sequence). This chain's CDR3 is CASSESGPEGEQFF. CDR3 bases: TGCGCCAGCAGTGAGTCGGGCCCGGAGGGTGAGCAGTTCTTC.

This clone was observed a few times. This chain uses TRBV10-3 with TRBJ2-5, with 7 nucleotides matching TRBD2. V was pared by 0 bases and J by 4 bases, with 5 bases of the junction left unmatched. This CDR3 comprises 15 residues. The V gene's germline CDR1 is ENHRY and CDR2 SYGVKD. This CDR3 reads CAISESGREGETQYF. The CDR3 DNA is TGTGCCATCAGTGAGTCGGGCAGGGAGGGAGAGACCCAGTACTTC.

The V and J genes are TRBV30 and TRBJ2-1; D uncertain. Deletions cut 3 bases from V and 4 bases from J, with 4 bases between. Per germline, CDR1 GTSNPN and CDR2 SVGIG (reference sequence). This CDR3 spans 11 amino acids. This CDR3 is CAWRGYNEQFF. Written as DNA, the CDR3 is TGTGCCTGGAGAGGTTACAATGAGCAGTTCTTC.

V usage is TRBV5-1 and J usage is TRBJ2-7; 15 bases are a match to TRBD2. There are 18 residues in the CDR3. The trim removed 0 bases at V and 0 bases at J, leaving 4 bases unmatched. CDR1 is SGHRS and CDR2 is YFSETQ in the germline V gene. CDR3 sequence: CASSLVGTSGGPSYEQYF. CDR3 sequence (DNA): TGCGCCAGCAGCTTGGTTGGGACTAGCGGGGGGCCCTCCTACGAGCAGTACTTC.

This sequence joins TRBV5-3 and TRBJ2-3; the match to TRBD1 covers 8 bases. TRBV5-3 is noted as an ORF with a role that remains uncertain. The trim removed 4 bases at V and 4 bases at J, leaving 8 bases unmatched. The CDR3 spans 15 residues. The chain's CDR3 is CARSTGQGGADTQYF. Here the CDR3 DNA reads TGTGCCAGAAGCACAGGACAGGGTGGCGCAGATACGCAGTATTTT.

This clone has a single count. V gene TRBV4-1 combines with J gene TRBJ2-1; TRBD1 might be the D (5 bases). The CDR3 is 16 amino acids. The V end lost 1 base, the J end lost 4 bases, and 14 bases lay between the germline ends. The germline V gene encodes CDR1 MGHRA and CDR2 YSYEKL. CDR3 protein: CASSQVDMGLYNEQFF. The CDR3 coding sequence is TGCGCCAGCAGCCAAGTTGACATGGGGCTTTACAATGAGCAGTTCTTC.

CDR3 in amino acids: CSVGGGNSGNTIYF. CDR3 sequence (DNA): TGCAGCGTTGGTGGGGGAAACTCTGGAAACACCATATATTTT. The gene calls are TRBV29-1 and TRBJ1-3; maybe TRBD1 (5 bases). Trimming removed 4 bases at V and 0 bases at J, with 10 bases between. The CDR3 is 14 residues long. Germline V gene sequence: CDR1 SQVTM, CDR2 ANQGSEA.

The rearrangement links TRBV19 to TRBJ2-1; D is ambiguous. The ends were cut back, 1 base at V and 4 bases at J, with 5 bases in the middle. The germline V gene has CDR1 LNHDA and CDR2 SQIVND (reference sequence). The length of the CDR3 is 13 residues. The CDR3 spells CASSIVRYNEQFF. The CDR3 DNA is TGTGCCAGTAGTATAGTTCGGTACAATGAGCAGTTCTTC.

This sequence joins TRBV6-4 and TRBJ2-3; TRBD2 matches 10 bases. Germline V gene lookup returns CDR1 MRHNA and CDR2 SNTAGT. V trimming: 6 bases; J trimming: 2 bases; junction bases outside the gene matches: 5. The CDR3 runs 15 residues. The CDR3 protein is CASSEAGGHTDTQYF. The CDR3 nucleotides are TGTGCCAGCAGCGAAGCGGGGGGGCACACAGATACGCAGTATTTT.

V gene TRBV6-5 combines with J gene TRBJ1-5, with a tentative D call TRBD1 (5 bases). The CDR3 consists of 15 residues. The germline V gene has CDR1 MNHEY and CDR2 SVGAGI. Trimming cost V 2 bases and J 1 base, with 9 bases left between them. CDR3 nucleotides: TGTGCCAGCAGTTACCGGGGGAAGAGCAATCAGCCCCAGCATTTT. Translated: CASSYRGKSNQPQHF.